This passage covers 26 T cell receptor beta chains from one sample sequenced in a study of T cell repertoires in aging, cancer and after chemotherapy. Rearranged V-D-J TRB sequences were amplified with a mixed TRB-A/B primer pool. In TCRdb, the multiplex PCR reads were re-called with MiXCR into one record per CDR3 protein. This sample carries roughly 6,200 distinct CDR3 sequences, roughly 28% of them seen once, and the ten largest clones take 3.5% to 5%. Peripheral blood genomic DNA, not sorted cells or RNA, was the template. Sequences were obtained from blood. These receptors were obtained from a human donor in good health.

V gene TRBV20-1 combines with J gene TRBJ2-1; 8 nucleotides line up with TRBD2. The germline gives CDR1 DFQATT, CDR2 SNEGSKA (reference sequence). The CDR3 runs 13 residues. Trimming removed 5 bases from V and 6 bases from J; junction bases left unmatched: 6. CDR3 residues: CSAHETSVNEQFF. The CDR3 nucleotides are TGCAGTGCTCATGAGACTAGCGTCAATGAGCAGTTCTTC.

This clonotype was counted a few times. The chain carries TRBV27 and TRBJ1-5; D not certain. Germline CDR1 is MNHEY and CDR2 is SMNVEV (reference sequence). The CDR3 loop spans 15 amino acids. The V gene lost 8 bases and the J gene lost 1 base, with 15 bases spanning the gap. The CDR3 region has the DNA TGTGCCAGCGGATTGGACGGTCAAAGCAATCAGCCCCAGCATTTT. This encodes CASGLDGQSNQPQHF.

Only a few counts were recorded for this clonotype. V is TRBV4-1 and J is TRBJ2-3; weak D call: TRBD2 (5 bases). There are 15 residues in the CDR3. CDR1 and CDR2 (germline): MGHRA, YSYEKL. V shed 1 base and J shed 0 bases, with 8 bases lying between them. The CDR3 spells CASSQAGRSTDTQYF. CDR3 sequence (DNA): TGCGCCAGCAGCCAAGCGGGGAGAAGCACAGATACGCAGTATTTT.

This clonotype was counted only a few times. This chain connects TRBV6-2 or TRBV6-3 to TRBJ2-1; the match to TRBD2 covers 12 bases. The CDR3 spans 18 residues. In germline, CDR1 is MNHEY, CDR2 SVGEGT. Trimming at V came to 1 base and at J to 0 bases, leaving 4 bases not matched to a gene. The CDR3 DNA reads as TGTGCCAGCAGTTACTTTAAACTAGCGGGGGGCTCCTACAATGAGCAGTTCTTC. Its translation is CASSYFKLAGGSYNEQFF.

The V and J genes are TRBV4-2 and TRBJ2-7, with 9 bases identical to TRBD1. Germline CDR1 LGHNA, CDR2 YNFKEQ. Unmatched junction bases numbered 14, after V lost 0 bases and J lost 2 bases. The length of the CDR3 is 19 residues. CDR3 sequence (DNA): TGTGCCAGCAGCCAAGAGGAGACCTGGACGACAGGGGGTCCCTACGAGCAGTACTTC. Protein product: CASSQEETWTTGGPYEQYF.

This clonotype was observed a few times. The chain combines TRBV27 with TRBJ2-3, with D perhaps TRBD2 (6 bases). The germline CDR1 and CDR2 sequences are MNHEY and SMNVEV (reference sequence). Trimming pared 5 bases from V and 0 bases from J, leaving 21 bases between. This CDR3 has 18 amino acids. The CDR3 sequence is CASSKVRGTESSTDTQYF. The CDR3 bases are TGTGCCAGCAGTAAGGTCCGCGGGACGGAGTCTAGCACAGATACGCAGTATTTT.

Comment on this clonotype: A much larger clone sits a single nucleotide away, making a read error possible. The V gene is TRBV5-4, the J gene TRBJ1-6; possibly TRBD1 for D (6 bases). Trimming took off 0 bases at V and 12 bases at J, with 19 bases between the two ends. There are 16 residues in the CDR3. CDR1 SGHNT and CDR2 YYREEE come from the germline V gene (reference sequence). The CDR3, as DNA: TGTGCCAGCAGCTTGGTTGGGGGGCCCTCTGATTTACCCCTCCACTTT. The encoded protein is CASSLVGGPSDLPLHF. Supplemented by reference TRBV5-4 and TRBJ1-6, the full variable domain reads ETGVTQSPTHLIKTRGQQVTLRCSSQSGHNTVSWYQQALGQGPQFIFQYYREEENGRGNFPPRFSGLQFPNYSSELNVNALELDDSALYLCASSLVGGPSDLPLHFGNGTRLTVT.

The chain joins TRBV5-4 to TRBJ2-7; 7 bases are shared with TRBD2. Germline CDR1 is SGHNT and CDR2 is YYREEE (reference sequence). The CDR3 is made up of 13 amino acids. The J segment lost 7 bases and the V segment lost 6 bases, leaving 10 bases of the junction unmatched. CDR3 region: CASKEAGAGEQYF. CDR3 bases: TGTGCCAGCAAGGAGGCGGGAGCGGGTGAGCAGTACTTC.

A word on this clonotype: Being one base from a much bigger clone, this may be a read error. The CDR3 region is CASSYSRGGEGPYNEQFF. The CDR3 bases are TGTGCCAGCAGTTACTCGCGCGGCGGAGAAGGCCCCTACAATGAGCAGTTCTTC. The chain is built from TRBV6-5 and TRBJ2-1, with D unresolved. The germline V gene has CDR1 MNHEY and CDR2 SVGAGI. This CDR3 has 18 amino acids. Trimming removed 0 bases at V and 2 bases at J, with 17 bases between.

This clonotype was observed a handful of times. The CDR3 coding sequence is TGCGCCAGCAGTGAAACACCTTCCTACGAGCAGTACTTC. Translation gives CASSETPSYEQYF. The V and J genes are TRBV10-1 and TRBJ2-7; D is ambiguous. In germline, CDR1 is WNHNN, CDR2 SYGVQD (reference sequence). The CDR3 spans 13 residues. Trimming removed 3 bases from V and 1 base from J, with 7 bases in between.

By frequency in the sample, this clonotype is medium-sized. CDR3 loop: CASSLTGVNEKLFF. The CDR3 DNA follows: TGTGCCAGCAGCTTGACAGGGGTAAATGAAAAACTGTTTTTT. The genes are TRBV7-2 and TRBJ1-4; 8 bases match TRBD1. The germline V gene encodes CDR1 SGHTA and CDR2 FQGNSA. V shed 3 bases and J 5 bases; nucleotides not matched to a gene: 2. The CDR3 length is 14 residues.

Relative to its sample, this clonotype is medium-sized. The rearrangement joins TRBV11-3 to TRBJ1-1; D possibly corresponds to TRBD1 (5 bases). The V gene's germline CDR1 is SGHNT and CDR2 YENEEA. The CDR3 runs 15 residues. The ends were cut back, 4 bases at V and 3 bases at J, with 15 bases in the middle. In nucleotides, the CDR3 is TGTGCCAGCAGCTCACAGGCAAATGGGGACACTGAAGCTTTCTTT. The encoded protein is CASSSQANGDTEAFF.

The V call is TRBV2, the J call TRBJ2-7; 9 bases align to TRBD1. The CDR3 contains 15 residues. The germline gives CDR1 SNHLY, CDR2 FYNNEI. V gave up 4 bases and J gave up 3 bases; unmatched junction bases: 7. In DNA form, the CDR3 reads TGTGCCAGCAGTGTGGACAGGGGAAGGGGCTACGAGCAGTACTTC. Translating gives CASSVDRGRGYEQYF. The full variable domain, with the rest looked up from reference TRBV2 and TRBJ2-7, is EPEVTQTPSHQVTQMGQEVILRCVPISNHLYFYWYRQILGQKVEFLVSFYNNEISEKSEIFDDQFSVERPDGSNFTLKIRSTKLEDSAMYFCASSVDRGRGYEQYFGPGTRLTVT.

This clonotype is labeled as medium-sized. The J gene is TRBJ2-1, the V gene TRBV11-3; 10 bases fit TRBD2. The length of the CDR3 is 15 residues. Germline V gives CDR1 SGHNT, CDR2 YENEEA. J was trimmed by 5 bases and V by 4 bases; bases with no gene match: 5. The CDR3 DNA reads TGTGCCAGCAGCTCCTTCGGACTAGCGGACAATGAGCAGTTCTTC. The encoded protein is CASSSFGLADNEQFF.

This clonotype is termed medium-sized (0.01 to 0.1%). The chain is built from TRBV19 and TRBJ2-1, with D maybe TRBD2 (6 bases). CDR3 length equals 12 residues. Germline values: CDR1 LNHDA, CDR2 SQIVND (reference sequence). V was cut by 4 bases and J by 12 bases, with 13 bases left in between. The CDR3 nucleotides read TGTGCCAGTAGTAATGTTCAGGAGGGGCAGTTCTTC. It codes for CASSNVQEGQFF. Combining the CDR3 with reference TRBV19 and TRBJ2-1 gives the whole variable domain DGGITQSPKYLFRKEGQNVTLSCEQNLNHDAMYWYRQDPGQGLRLIYYSQIVNDFQKGDIAEGYSVSREKKESFPLTVTSAQKNPTAFYLCASSNVQEGQFFGPGTRLTVL.

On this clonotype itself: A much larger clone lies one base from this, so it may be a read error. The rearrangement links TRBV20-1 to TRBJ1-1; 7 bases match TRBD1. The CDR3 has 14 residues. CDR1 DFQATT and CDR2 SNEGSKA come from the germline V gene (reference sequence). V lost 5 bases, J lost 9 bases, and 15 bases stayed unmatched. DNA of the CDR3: TGCAGTGCTTCTAGCATAGGGGACAGATTAAAAGCTTTCTTT. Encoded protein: CSASSIGDRLKAFF.

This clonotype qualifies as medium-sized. The CDR3 spells CASSIFSGRSTDTQYF. CDR3 coding DNA: TGTGCCAGCAGCATATTTAGCGGGAGGAGCACAGATACGCAGTATTTT. The V and J genes are TRBV6-6 and TRBJ2-3, with 10 nucleotides matching TRBD2. Germline CDR1 and CDR2: MNHNY and SVGAGI (reference sequence). The CDR3 covers 16 residues. Trimming at V came to 6 bases and at J to 0 bases, leaving 6 bases not matched to a gene.

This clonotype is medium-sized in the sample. CDR3: CATSTEDTDTQYF. The CDR3 DNA reads TGTGCCACCAGCACAGAAGACACAGATACGCAGTATTTT. The chain links TRBV15 to TRBJ2-3; D is undetermined. V was trimmed by 4 bases and J by 2 bases, leaving 7 bases between them. The germline gives CDR1 LNHNV, CDR2 YYDKDF (reference sequence). The CDR3 loop spans 13 amino acids.

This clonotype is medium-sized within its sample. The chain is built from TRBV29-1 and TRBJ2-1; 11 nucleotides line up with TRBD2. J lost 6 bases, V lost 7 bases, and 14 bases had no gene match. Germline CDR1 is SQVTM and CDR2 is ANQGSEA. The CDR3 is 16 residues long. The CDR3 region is CSAETSGMLVGNEQFF. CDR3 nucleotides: TGCAGCGCTGAGACTAGCGGGATGCTCGTAGGCAATGAGCAGTTCTTC.

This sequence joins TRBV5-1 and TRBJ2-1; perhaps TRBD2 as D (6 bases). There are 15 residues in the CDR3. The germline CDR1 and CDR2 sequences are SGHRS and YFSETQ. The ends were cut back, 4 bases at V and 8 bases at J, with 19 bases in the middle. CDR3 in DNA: TGCGCCAGCAGCGCCCGACTAGGGACGATAGATGAGCAGTTCTTC. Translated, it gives CASSARLGTIDEQFF.

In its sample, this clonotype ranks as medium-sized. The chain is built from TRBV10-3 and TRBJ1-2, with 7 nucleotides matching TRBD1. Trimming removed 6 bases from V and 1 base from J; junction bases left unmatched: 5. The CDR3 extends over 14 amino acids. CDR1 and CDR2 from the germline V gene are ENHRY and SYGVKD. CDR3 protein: CAIRGTVNNYGYTF. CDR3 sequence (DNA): TGTGCCATCAGAGGGACAGTTAATAACTATGGCTACACCTTC.

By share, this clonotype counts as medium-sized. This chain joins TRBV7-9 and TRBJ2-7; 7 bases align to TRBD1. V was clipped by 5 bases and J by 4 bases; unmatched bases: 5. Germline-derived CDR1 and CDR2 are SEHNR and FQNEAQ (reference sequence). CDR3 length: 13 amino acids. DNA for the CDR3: TGTGCCAGCAGCCTGGGACAGCTTTACGAGCAGTACTTC. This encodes CASSLGQLYEQYF.

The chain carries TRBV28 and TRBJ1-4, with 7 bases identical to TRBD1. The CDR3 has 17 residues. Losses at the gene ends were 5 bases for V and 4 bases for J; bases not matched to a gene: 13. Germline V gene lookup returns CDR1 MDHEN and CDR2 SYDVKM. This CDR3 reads CASSNTPQGRINEKLFF. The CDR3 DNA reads TGTGCCAGCAGTAACACCCCACAGGGGCGCATTAATGAAAAACTGTTTTTT.

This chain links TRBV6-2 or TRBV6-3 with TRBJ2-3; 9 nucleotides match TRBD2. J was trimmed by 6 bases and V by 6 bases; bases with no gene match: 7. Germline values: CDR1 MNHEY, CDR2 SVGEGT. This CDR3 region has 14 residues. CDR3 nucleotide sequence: TGTGCCAGCAGGGCGACTAGCGGAGGGGATACGCAGTATTTT. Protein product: CASRATSGGDTQYF.

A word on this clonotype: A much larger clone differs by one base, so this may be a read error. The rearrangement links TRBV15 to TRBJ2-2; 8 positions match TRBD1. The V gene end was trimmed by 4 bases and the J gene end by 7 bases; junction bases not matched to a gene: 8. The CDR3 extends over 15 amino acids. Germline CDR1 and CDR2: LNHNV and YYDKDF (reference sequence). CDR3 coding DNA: TGTGCCACCAGCAACGGACAGGGACACATCGGGGAGCTGTTTTTT. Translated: CATSNGQGHIGELFF.

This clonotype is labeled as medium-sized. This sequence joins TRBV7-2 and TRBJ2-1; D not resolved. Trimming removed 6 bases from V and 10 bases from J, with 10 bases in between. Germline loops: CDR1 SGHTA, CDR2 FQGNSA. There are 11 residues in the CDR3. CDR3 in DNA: TGTGCCAGCAGTTTCGTATCGGAGCAGTTCTTC. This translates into CASSFVSEQFF. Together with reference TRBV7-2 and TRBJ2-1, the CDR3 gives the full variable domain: GAGVSQSPSNKVTEKGKDVELRCDPISGHTALYWYRQSLGQGLEFLIYFQGNSAPDKSGLPSDRFSAERTGGSVSTLTIQRTQQEDSAVYLCASSFVSEQFFGPGTRLTVL.